This record covers a single TCR beta chain. Its antigen is unidentified. For each subset, genomic DNA was distributed in equal portions over several immunoSEQ plates. TCRdb keeps only in-frame clones here, not all; method: immunoSEQ multiplex PCR. The sample shows under 1,100,000 clones, 70% to 80% of them seen only once. The data stem from a study of shared clonotypes between healthy human individuals. Caucasian adults residing in Nashville, Tennessee made up all the donors. CD4+ cell separation produced CD45RA+ naive and CD45RA-negative memory subsets. Findings of the study overall: Generally, estimated richness proved larger in naive subsets than it did in memory subsets.

The germline CDR1 and CDR2 sequences are SGHRS and YFSETQ. The CDR3 consists of 15 residues. Germline trimming cut 6 bases from V and 4 bases from J; bases unmatched to any gene: 7. The sequence was obtained from a man between 18 and 35 years old in good health. Sequenced: memory CD4+ T cells sorted from blood. The sample's subset: CD45RA-negative fraction. The V gene is TRBV5-1, the J gene TRBJ2-2; 9 nucleotides agree with TRBD1. This CDR3 reads CASKIGQGTTGELFF. The CDR3, as DNA: TGCGCCAGCAAAATAGGACAGGGGACCACCGGGGAGCTGTTTTTT.